This T cell receptor (beta chain) was recovered during a study of regulatory T cells in long-lasting Graves disease. On this clonotype: The antigen remains undetermined. A much larger clone differs from this one at a single base, so this may be a read error.

Time point specified: newly diagnosed GD, antithyroid drugs for less than 3 months. Researchers made the TCR library from RNA that was extracted from PBMCs. Overall study results and limits: More public clonotypes were shared by persistent patients (about 3,000) than by new patients (approximately 990). With persistent disease, TRBV28, TRBJ1-2 and TRBJ2-5 were the favored segments. For persistent Graves' patients, TCR diversity was lower than for newly diagnosed ones.

Trimming stripped 4 bases from V and 7 bases from J, with 13 bases between. Germline CDR1 LNHDA, CDR2 SQIVND (reference sequence). This CDR3 has 14 residues. Library construction for TCR beta used iRepertoire HTBI primers and Arm-PCR of CDR3 regions. TCRdb independently ran MiXCR on the multiplex PCR reads; one entry per CDR3 protein. The sample records about 320,000 distinct CDR3 sequences, 18% being singletons. The chain employs TRBV19 and TRBJ1-4, with D uncertain. The TCR sequence derives from a female donor with Graves disease. The sequences come from peripheral blood mononuclear cells (PBMCs), collected at new diagnosis, from a patient treated with antithyroid drugs. CDR3 DNA: TGTGCCAGTAGTACGCCGGATATGCCTGAAAAACTGTTTTTT. This codes for CASSTPDMPEKLFF.